The present T cell receptor (beta chain) was sequenced within a study of cytomegalovirus exposure and HLA in healthy donors. Broader study findings: The study flagged around 150 TCR beta chains as cytomegalovirus-associated. Most TCR beta V segments were productive about 87% or about 30% of the time in an earlier analysis. Relative to equally common others, HLA-associated TCR beta chains showed greater clonal expansion in a later analysis.

60 Vbeta and 13 Jbeta primers were used in PCR. Sequencing was performed with immunoSEQ multiplex PCR; in TCRdb, only in-frame clones are kept and a portion is missing. The table includes 200,000 to 250,000 clones, around 88% detected once. About this clone itself: Its cognate antigen is unknown.

The source material was PBMCs. This receptor was obtained from a woman younger than 35 in good health and CMV-seronegative.

CDR3 nucleotide sequence: TGTGCCAGCAGTTCCGGGACAGGCAATCAGCCCCAGCATTTT. Protein product: CASSSGTGNQPQHF. The chain uses TRBV7-6 and TRBJ1-5; TRBD1 aligns across 7 bases. CDR1 is SGHVS, CDR2 FNYEAQ, per germline. The CDR3 covers 14 residues. J was trimmed by 2 bases and V by 6 bases; bases with no gene match: 4. Full variable domain (remainder filled in from reference TRBV7-6 and TRBJ1-5): GAGVSQSPRYKVTKRGQDVALRCDPISGHVSLYWYRQALGQGPEFLTYFNYEAQQDKSGLPNDRFSAERPEGSISTLTIQRTEQRDSAMYRCASSSGTGNQPQHFGDGTRLSIL.